This T cell receptor beta chain was sequenced in a study of T cell responses to AZD1222 COVID-19 vaccine. The method was immunoSEQ multiplex PCR; TCRdb's version includes in-frame clones alone and lacks a portion of them. The sample contains 110,000 to 150,000 clones, around 93% of which appear only once. Comments on this clone: Its antigen is undetermined.

The germline V and J ends were trimmed by 3 bases and 13 bases, with 30 bases remaining between them. The V gene's germline CDR1 is SGHTA and CDR2 FQGTGA. This CDR3 has 18 amino acids. General study findings and limits: Spike was spanned by vaccine-associated CD4 TCRs, which were dominant at 160-218 and 743-854. Receipt of two AZD1222 doses was followed by a rise in Spike-specific TCR breadth and depth.

The sample in question was peripheral blood, obtained on day 0 of AZD1222 vaccination. The J gene is TRBJ1-4, the V gene TRBV7-3; TRBD1 is a possible D gene (6 bases). The sequence derives from an adult in good health. The CDR3 is CASSFFGVRQSEETGLFF. The CDR3 region has the DNA TGTGCCAGCAGCTTTTTTGGGGTGCGTCAGTCGGAAGAGACAGGACTGTTTTTT.